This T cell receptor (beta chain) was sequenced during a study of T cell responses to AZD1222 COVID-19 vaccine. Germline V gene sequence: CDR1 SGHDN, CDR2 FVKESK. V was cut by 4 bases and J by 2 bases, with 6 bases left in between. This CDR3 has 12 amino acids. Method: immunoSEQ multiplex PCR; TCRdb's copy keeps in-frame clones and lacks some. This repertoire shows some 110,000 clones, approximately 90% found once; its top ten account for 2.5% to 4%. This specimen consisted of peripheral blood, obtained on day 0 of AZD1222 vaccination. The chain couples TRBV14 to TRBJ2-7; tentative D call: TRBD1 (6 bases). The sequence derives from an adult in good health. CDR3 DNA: TGTGCCAGCAGCCGGGACACCTACGAGCAGTACTTC. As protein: CASSRDTYEQYF.